This TCR beta chain is from a study of blood T cell repertoires in COVID-19. Study-level information: PBMCs, B-cell-depleted T cells, or T cells provided the cDNA or gDNA that made up the material.

This clone was counted once. V shed 0 bases and J shed 10 bases, with 13 bases lying between them. The CDR3 runs 15 residues. Per the germline V gene, CDR1 is LGHNA and CDR2 is YSLEER. Only in-frame clones appear in the TCRdb table, and some are missing; sequencing was by immunoSEQ multiplex PCR. The sample includes 60,000 or so clones, approximately 85% seen only once; the top ten take 18%. V and J are TRBV4-3 and TRBJ1-6; D perhaps matches TRBD1 (5 bases). The sequence derives from a human donor in a cohort sampled during active COVID-19. The sequenced sample consisted of peripheral blood. The CDR3 is CASSQDGGTGSPLHF. The CDR3, as DNA: TGCGCCAGCAGCCAAGATGGAGGGACCGGGTCACCCCTCCACTTT.